This record looks at one TCR beta chain sequence and its context. Its specificity is not known. This specimen comes from a study of T cell responses to AZD1222 COVID-19 vaccine. General study findings and limits: Repertoire samples came only from after the peak T cell response. Clonal diversity was possibly underestimated, and white British individuals and females predominated among donors. Nearly half of spike-specific TCRs reportedly target variant regions that are unmutated in the B.1.351 and B.1.1.7 variants. Baseline seropositivity characterized only six or seven AZD1222 recipients.

Germline-derived CDR1 and CDR2 are SGHVS and FQNEAQ. Trimming removed 0 bases from V and 6 bases from J, with 11 bases in between. This CDR3 is built from 14 residues. This table comes from immunoSEQ multiplex PCR, and its TCRdb copy is limited to in-frame clones, with some not included. The repertoire holds over 100,000 clones, approximately 91% seen once, with approximately 7.6% in the top ten. V usage is TRBV7-8 and J usage is TRBJ1-2; weak D call: TRBD1 (5 bases). The source was peripheral blood, collected on day 0 of AZD1222 vaccination. This TCR derives from an adult in good health. In nucleotides, the CDR3 is TGTGCCAGCAGCTTAGCGCGCCAGGGAAATGGCTACACCTTC. Encoded protein: CASSLARQGNGYTF.